Listed below are T cell receptor beta chains from one sample, sequenced in a study of blood T cell repertoires in COVID-19. Profiling relied on immunoSEQ multiplex PCR, and the TCRdb table lists in-frame clones only, not all of them. The table has roughly 100,000 clones, 75% to 95% seen once. Material for sequencing was peripheral blood. The receptors here all came from a man between 18 and 29 years old with acute or convalescent COVID-19. Both conserved end residues are part of each CDR3.

v_call,j_call,cdr3_length,cdr3_aa
TRBV19,TRBJ1-4,14,CASSVQGAYEKLFF
TRBV24-1,TRBJ1-2,13,CATSRGQGYGYTF
TRBV12-3/TRBV12-4,TRBJ1-1,12,CASSLAGYETFF
TRBV6-5,TRBJ2-7,14,CASSRTSGSYEQYF
TRBV5-8,TRBJ2-2,14,CASSPLTSLGELFF
TRBV19,TRBJ2-7,17,CASSRTGTSGGAHEQYF
TRBV2,TRBJ2-5,15,CASSEGGLSQETQYF
TRBV9,TRBJ2-7,18,CASSVGPPETGAGYEQYF
TRBV27,TRBJ1-2,17,CASSSYRLPGFAPGYTF
TRBV5-4,TRBJ2-7,15,CASRRGQGSSYEQYF